Listed below are T cell receptor beta chains from one sample, sequenced in a study of CD8+ T cells in alopecia areata. Method: immunoSEQ multiplex PCR; TCRdb's copy keeps in-frame clones and lacks some. The sample lists approximately 130,000 clones, 47% seen once, with more than 9% in the top ten. Sequenced sample: NKG2D-low CD8+ T cells sorted from blood. The receptors come from a human donor with alopecia areata. Each CDR3 is given with its conserved first and last residue. The order of the fields is D gene, J gene, V gene, clone size, CDR3 DNA, CDR3 protein. The D gene is left open where the match is weak. Clone size is shown for a subset of rows, as once, few, many or a class of expanded clone.

D gene: TRBD1
J gene: TRBJ1-1
V gene: TRBV29-1
clone size: NA
CDR3 DNA: TGCAGCGCTGAAACAGGGGAGGACACTGAAGCTTTCTTT
CDR3 protein: CSAETGEDTEAFF

D gene: NA
J gene: TRBJ2-7
V gene: TRBV5-1
clone size: NA
CDR3 DNA: TGCGCCAGCAGCACTTTACAGGGTTCGACCTACGAGCAGTACTTC
CDR3 protein: CASSTLQGSTYEQYF

D gene: NA
J gene: TRBJ2-7
V gene: TRBV5-1
clone size: few
CDR3 DNA: TGCGCCAGCAGCTTAGGTCACGAGCAGTACTTC
CDR3 protein: CASSLGHEQYF

D gene: NA
J gene: TRBJ2-2
V gene: TRBV29-1
clone size: NA
CDR3 DNA: TGCAGCGTTGAAGAGTCCGGGAGGAACACCGGGGAGCTGTTTTTT
CDR3 protein: CSVEESGRNTGELFF

D gene: TRBD2
J gene: TRBJ2-6
V gene: TRBV29-1
clone size: NA
CDR3 DNA: TGCAGCGTCTTGGGACTAGCGGGGGGCTCTGGGGCCAACGTCCTGACTTTC
CDR3 protein: CSVLGLAGGSGANVLTF

D gene: NA
J gene: TRBJ2-3
V gene: TRBV4-3
clone size: NA
CDR3 DNA: TGCGCCAGCAGCCAAGATGTGGCCAGAGGCACAGATACGCAGTATTTT
CDR3 protein: CASSQDVARGTDTQYF

D gene: NA
J gene: TRBJ2-7
V gene: TRBV30
clone size: NA
CDR3 DNA: TGTGCCTGGAGTATCTACGAGCAGTACTTC
CDR3 protein: CAWSIYEQYF

D gene: NA
J gene: TRBJ2-1
V gene: TRBV7-9
clone size: NA
CDR3 DNA: TGTGCCAGCAGCCCCAGCGAAGGTTTGTACAATGAGCAGTTCTTC
CDR3 protein: CASSPSEGLYNEQFF

D gene: NA
J gene: TRBJ2-7
V gene: TRBV19
clone size: NA
CDR3 DNA: TGTGCCAGTTCACCGGGACTTCATTACGAGCAGTACTTC
CDR3 protein: CASSPGLHYEQYF

D gene: TRBD1
J gene: TRBJ1-6
V gene: TRBV7-3
clone size: NA
CDR3 DNA: TGTGCCAGCAGCCTGACAGGGGGTAATAATTCACCCCTCCACTTT
CDR3 protein: CASSLTGGNNSPLHF

D gene: NA
J gene: TRBJ1-2
V gene: TRBV2
clone size: NA
CDR3 DNA: TGTGCCAGCAGTGATCCACCTCATGGCTACACCTTC
CDR3 protein: CASSDPPHGYTF

D gene: NA
J gene: TRBJ1-1
V gene: TRBV7-8
clone size: NA
CDR3 DNA: TGTGCCAGCAGCCCGGGGGGGCGGGTTGGCACTGAAGCTTTCTTT
CDR3 protein: CASSPGGRVGTEAFF

D gene: NA
J gene: TRBJ2-2
V gene: TRBV27
clone size: NA
CDR3 DNA: TGTGCCAGCAGCCACCGGGGATCAGAGCTGTTTTTT
CDR3 protein: CASSHRGSELFF

D gene: NA
J gene: TRBJ2-7
V gene: TRBV27
clone size: NA
CDR3 DNA: TGTGCCAGCAGTTCGGGCAGGGGCGAGCAGTACTTC
CDR3 protein: CASSSGRGEQYF

D gene: TRBD1
J gene: TRBJ1-1
V gene: TRBV30
clone size: NA
CDR3 DNA: TGTGCCTGGACATCAGGGGGAACTGAAGCTTTCTTT
CDR3 protein: CAWTSGGTEAFF

D gene: NA
J gene: TRBJ1-1
V gene: TRBV29-1
clone size: NA
CDR3 DNA: TGCAGCACATGGACATTGGAGTTGAACACTGAAGCTTTCTTT
CDR3 protein: CSTWTLELNTEAFF

D gene: NA
J gene: TRBJ2-2
V gene: TRBV30
clone size: NA
CDR3 DNA: TGTGCCTGGAGGTCAGGGGCGGGGACCGGGGAGCTGTTTTTT
CDR3 protein: CAWRSGAGTGELFF

D gene: TRBD2
J gene: TRBJ2-7
V gene: TRBV29-1
clone size: NA
CDR3 DNA: TGCAGCGCTGGACTAGCGGTCGCCCACGAGCAGTACTTC
CDR3 protein: CSAGLAVAHEQYF

D gene: TRBD2
J gene: TRBJ2-1
V gene: TRBV11-2
clone size: NA
CDR3 DNA: TGTGCCAGCAGCTTAGTACTAGCGGGAGTCAATGAGCAGTTCTTC
CDR3 protein: CASSLVLAGVNEQFF

D gene: NA
J gene: TRBJ2-7
V gene: TRBV7-8
clone size: few
CDR3 DNA: TGTGCCAGCTCCGGGACAACGGAATACGAGCAGTACTTC
CDR3 protein: CASSGTTEYEQYF

D gene: TRBD1
J gene: TRBJ2-5
V gene: TRBV29-1
clone size: few
CDR3 DNA: TGCAGCGTTGAAGGTGACAGGGTAGAAGAGACCCAGTACTTC
CDR3 protein: CSVEGDRVEETQYF

D gene: TRBD1
J gene: TRBJ1-2
V gene: TRBV28
clone size: few
CDR3 DNA: TGTGCCAGCAGTAAGGGGACCCGACAGGGAAGTCGCTATGGCTACACCTTC
CDR3 protein: CASSKGTRQGSRYGYTF

D gene: NA
J gene: TRBJ2-2
V gene: TRBV29-1
clone size: NA
CDR3 DNA: TGCAGCGTATGGGACACCCGAGGAGCCGGGGAGCTGTTTTTT
CDR3 protein: CSVWDTRGAGELFF

D gene: NA
J gene: TRBJ2-1
V gene: TRBV5-1
clone size: few
CDR3 DNA: TGCGCCAGCAGCCGCAGCGGATACAATGAGCAGTTCTTC
CDR3 protein: CASSRSGYNEQFF

D gene: NA
J gene: TRBJ2-1
V gene: TRBV29-1
clone size: few
CDR3 DNA: TGCAGCGTTGAAGAGCTGGGCGCGGAGCAGTTCTTC
CDR3 protein: CSVEELGAEQFF

D gene: TRBD1
J gene: TRBJ2-1
V gene: TRBV23-1
clone size: few
CDR3 DNA: TGCGCCAGCAGTCAATCTTGGACAGGGTTCTGGTACAATGAGCAGTTCTTC
CDR3 protein: CASSQSWTGFWYNEQFF

D gene: NA
J gene: TRBJ1-1
V gene: TRBV29-1
clone size: NA
CDR3 DNA: TGCAGCGCTAGTACCACCACAGTAAGCACTGAAGCTTTCTTT
CDR3 protein: CSASTTTVSTEAFF

D gene: NA
J gene: TRBJ2-2
V gene: TRBV25-1
clone size: NA
CDR3 DNA: TGTGCCAGCAGTGAATCTGGGATGGTCACCGGGGAGCTGTTTTTT
CDR3 protein: CASSESGMVTGELFF

D gene: TRBD2
J gene: TRBJ2-1
V gene: TRBV9
clone size: few
CDR3 DNA: TGTGCCAGCAGCGTGACGAGCGGGGACAATGAGCAGTTCTTC
CDR3 protein: CASSVTSGDNEQFF

D gene: TRBD1
J gene: TRBJ2-7
V gene: TRBV27
clone size: NA
CDR3 DNA: TGTGCCAGCAGGGCCGGGACAGGGGTAGCCTACGAGCAGTACTTC
CDR3 protein: CASRAGTGVAYEQYF

D gene: NA
J gene: TRBJ2-7
V gene: TRBV27
clone size: few
CDR3 DNA: TGTGCCAGCGGGCAGCCTTACGAGCAGTACTTC
CDR3 protein: CASGQPYEQYF

D gene: NA
J gene: TRBJ1-1
V gene: TRBV29-1
clone size: NA
CDR3 DNA: TGCAGCGCTGACAGTCTGAACACTGAAGCTTTCTTT
CDR3 protein: CSADSLNTEAFF

D gene: NA
J gene: TRBJ2-6
V gene: TRBV29-1
clone size: NA
CDR3 DNA: TGCAGCGTTGAGGACAGCTCTGGGGCCAACGTCCTGACTTTC
CDR3 protein: CSVEDSSGANVLTF

D gene: NA
J gene: TRBJ2-3
V gene: TRBV27
clone size: NA
CDR3 DNA: TGTGCCAGCAGTTCCCTGAAAGATACGCAGTATTTT
CDR3 protein: CASSSLKDTQYF

D gene: TRBD2
J gene: TRBJ2-5
V gene: TRBV29-1
clone size: few
CDR3 DNA: TGCAGCGTTCTGACTAGCGGGGCACACTTC
CDR3 protein: CSVLTSGAHF

D gene: TRBD2
J gene: TRBJ2-7
V gene: TRBV5-6
clone size: many
CDR3 DNA: TGTGCCAGTAGCGGGACTGTCGAGCAGTACTTC
CDR3 protein: CASSGTVEQYF

D gene: TRBD1
J gene: TRBJ2-5
V gene: TRBV27
clone size: NA
CDR3 DNA: TGTGCCAGCAGCAGCCTCGGACAGGGGGCTCAAGAGACCCAGTACTTC
CDR3 protein: CASSSLGQGAQETQYF

D gene: TRBD1
J gene: TRBJ2-7
V gene: TRBV29-1
clone size: NA
CDR3 DNA: TGCAGTGCCGGGACAGGGAGCTACGAGCAGTACTTC
CDR3 protein: CSAGTGSYEQYF

D gene: TRBD2
J gene: TRBJ2-1
V gene: TRBV28
clone size: few
CDR3 DNA: TGTGCCGTCGGGCTAGCGGGAGGCTATGAGCAGTTCTTC
CDR3 protein: CAVGLAGGYEQFF

D gene: NA
J gene: TRBJ2-1
V gene: TRBV4-2
clone size: few
CDR3 DNA: TGTGCCTGCTCCGGGACGGATCCTTCGAATGAGCAGTTCTTC
CDR3 protein: CACSGTDPSNEQFF

D gene: NA
J gene: TRBJ2-1
V gene: TRBV4-1
clone size: NA
CDR3 DNA: TGCGCCAGCAGCCTTGGGACCCAACTTAACAATGAGCAGTTCTTC
CDR3 protein: CASSLGTQLNNEQFF

D gene: TRBD1
J gene: TRBJ1-1
V gene: TRBV29-1
clone size: few
CDR3 DNA: TGCAGCGTCGAGGGACAGGGGGGCGCTGAAGCTTTCTTT
CDR3 protein: CSVEGQGGAEAFF

D gene: TRBD1
J gene: TRBJ1-1
V gene: TRBV14
clone size: few
CDR3 DNA: TGTGCCAGCAGCCAAGGTTCACAGGGGCATGCTTTCTTT
CDR3 protein: CASSQGSQGHAFF

D gene: NA
J gene: TRBJ2-2
V gene: TRBV25-1
clone size: NA
CDR3 DNA: TGTGCCAGCAGTGTTGGGACGTATCAATCCGGGGAGCTGTTTTTT
CDR3 protein: CASSVGTYQSGELFF

D gene: NA
J gene: TRBJ2-1
V gene: TRBV29-1
clone size: few
CDR3 DNA: TGCAGCGTTGGGGACTCCCAACTGGGGGGCAATGAGCAGTTCTTC
CDR3 protein: CSVGDSQLGGNEQFF

D gene: NA
J gene: TRBJ2-7
V gene: TRBV30
clone size: NA
CDR3 DNA: TGTGCCCATAATGATGGGATGGCCTACGAGCAGTACTTC
CDR3 protein: CAHNDGMAYEQYF

D gene: TRBD1
J gene: TRBJ2-7
V gene: TRBV29-1
clone size: few
CDR3 DNA: TGCAGCGTTGAATTCACAGGGGGCAATGGGTACGAGCAGTACTTC
CDR3 protein: CSVEFTGGNGYEQYF

D gene: NA
J gene: TRBJ2-7
V gene: TRBV5-4
clone size: few
CDR3 DNA: TGTGCCAGCAGCCAAGGACTTCTCGAGCAGTACTTC
CDR3 protein: CASSQGLLEQYF

D gene: NA
J gene: TRBJ2-1
V gene: TRBV28
clone size: few
CDR3 DNA: TGTGCCAGCAGTTTACGGGACAACTACAATGAGCAGTTCTTC
CDR3 protein: CASSLRDNYNEQFF

D gene: TRBD2
J gene: TRBJ2-2
V gene: TRBV27
clone size: NA
CDR3 DNA: TGTGCCAGCAGTTTAGGCGGGAGGGTCGGTGCCGGGGAGCTGTTTTTT
CDR3 protein: CASSLGGRVGAGELFF

D gene: NA
J gene: TRBJ2-7
V gene: TRBV5-1
clone size: few
CDR3 DNA: TGCGCCAGCAGCTTCGGCGGAACCTACGAGCAGTACTTC
CDR3 protein: CASSFGGTYEQYF

D gene: NA
J gene: TRBJ2-7
V gene: TRBV30
clone size: NA
CDR3 DNA: TGTGCCTGGAGCCGGTGGGAAAGCTACGAGCAGTACTTC
CDR3 protein: CAWSRWESYEQYF

D gene: NA
J gene: TRBJ2-3
V gene: TRBV5-4
clone size: NA
CDR3 DNA: TGTGCCAGCAGCTCCCGAGGTGGCACAGATACGCAGTATTTT
CDR3 protein: CASSSRGGTDTQYF

D gene: TRBD1
J gene: TRBJ2-7
V gene: TRBV7-9
clone size: few
CDR3 DNA: TGTGCCAGCAGCTTAGTCGGGACAGGGGGCGGCCACGAGCAGTACTTC
CDR3 protein: CASSLVGTGGGHEQYF

D gene: TRBD1
J gene: TRBJ2-7
V gene: TRBV28
clone size: NA
CDR3 DNA: TGTGCCAGCAGAGGAAGGACAGGCTACGAGCAGTACTTC
CDR3 protein: CASRGRTGYEQYF

D gene: NA
J gene: TRBJ2-7
V gene: TRBV29-1
clone size: NA
CDR3 DNA: TGCAGCGTAGTGGATGGATACGAGCAGTACTTC
CDR3 protein: CSVVDGYEQYF

D gene: NA
J gene: TRBJ2-2
V gene: TRBV29-1
clone size: few
CDR3 DNA: TGCAGCGTTGAGGAGCGGGCCGGGGAGCTGTTTTTT
CDR3 protein: CSVEERAGELFF

D gene: NA
J gene: TRBJ2-5
V gene: TRBV11-2
clone size: NA
CDR3 DNA: TGTGCCAGCAGCTTAGGGGCCCCCCTTCAGTACTTC
CDR3 protein: CASSLGAPLQYF

D gene: NA
J gene: TRBJ2-7
V gene: TRBV5-4
clone size: NA
CDR3 DNA: TGTGCCAGCAGCTCCAAAGGCGGGACGCCGTCGGACGAGCAGTACTTC
CDR3 protein: CASSSKGGTPSDEQYF

D gene: NA
J gene: TRBJ2-2
V gene: TRBV29-1
clone size: few
CDR3 DNA: TGCAGCGTTGTCGGCGAGAACACCGGGGAGCTGTTTTTT
CDR3 protein: CSVVGENTGELFF